The rows below give T cell receptor beta chains drawn from one sample of a study of blood T cell repertoires in COVID-19. The repertoire was sequenced with immunoSEQ multiplex PCR; TCRdb's copy has only in-frame clones and lacks some. The sample shows over 85,000 clones, roughly 87% of them seen only once. The sequenced sample was peripheral blood. These receptors were obtained from a woman aged 45-59 years with COVID-19, enrolled during active disease. The CDR3 runs from the conserved cysteine through the conserved F or W. Fields, in order: V gene, J gene, D gene, clone size, CDR3 protein, CDR3 DNA. D genes are given only for firm matches. Expanded clones get a size class; other rows say once, few or many, or leave the size out.

v_gene: TRBV6-6
j_gene: TRBJ2-7
d_gene: TRBD1
abundance: .
CDR3aa: CASSPLSQGQAPLRDF
CDR3nt: TGTGCCAGCAGTCCCCTCTCCCAGGGACAGGCGCCGCTCCGGGACTTC

v_gene: TRBV20-1
j_gene: TRBJ1-2
d_gene: .
abundance: .
CDR3aa: CSARGRGGYTF
CDR3nt: TGCAGTGCTAGAGGGAGAGGTGGCTACACCTTC

v_gene: TRBV13
j_gene: TRBJ2-3
d_gene: .
abundance: once
CDR3aa: CASSFFTDTQYF
CDR3nt: TGTGCCAGCAGCTTCTTCACAGATACGCAGTATTTT

v_gene: TRBV4-3
j_gene: TRBJ1-6
d_gene: .
abundance: .
CDR3aa: CASSPGVGSPLHF
CDR3nt: TGCGCCAGCAGCCCAGGGGTAGGGTCACCCCTCCACTTT

v_gene: TRBV15
j_gene: TRBJ2-1
d_gene: TRBD2
abundance: once
CDR3aa: CATTASGGPSYNEQFF
CDR3nt: TGTGCCACCACGGCTAGCGGGGGGCCCTCCTACAATGAGCAGTTCTTC

v_gene: TRBV11-3
j_gene: TRBJ2-7
d_gene: .
abundance: .
CDR3aa: CASSISRYSYEQYF
CDR3nt: TGTGCCAGCAGCATCTCCAGGTACTCCTACGAGCAGTACTTC

v_gene: TRBV11-3
j_gene: TRBJ2-6
d_gene: .
abundance: .
CDR3aa: CASSPVEPGANVLTF
CDR3nt: TGTGCCAGCAGCCCAGTGGAGCCTGGGGCCAACGTCCTGACTTTC

v_gene: TRBV5-1
j_gene: TRBJ2-3
d_gene: TRBD2
abundance: .
CDR3aa: CASSQIERGGADTQYF
CDR3nt: TGCGCCAGCAGCCAAATAGAGCGGGGAGGGGCAGATACGCAGTATTTT

v_gene: TRBV9
j_gene: TRBJ1-3
d_gene: TRBD1
abundance: .
CDR3aa: CASSPDPTGGFENTIYF
CDR3nt: TGTGCCAGCAGTCCCGACCCGACAGGGGGCTTCGAAAACACCATATATTTT

v_gene: TRBV18
j_gene: TRBJ2-7
d_gene: .
abundance: .
CDR3aa: CASSSDRAEQYF
CDR3nt: TGTGCCAGCTCATCGGACAGAGCAGAGCAGTACTTC

v_gene: TRBV5-1
j_gene: TRBJ2-3
d_gene: TRBD1
abundance: .
CDR3aa: CASSFRDRVPDTQYF
CDR3nt: TGCGCCAGCAGCTTCCGGGACAGGGTCCCAGATACGCAGTATTTT

v_gene: TRBV4-1
j_gene: TRBJ2-7
d_gene: .
abundance: .
CDR3aa: CASSQGPKGEQYF
CDR3nt: TGCGCCAGCAGCCAAGGACCGAAGGGGGAGCAGTACTTC

v_gene: TRBV6-5
j_gene: TRBJ2-2
d_gene: TRBD1
abundance: .
CDR3aa: CASRQGTNTGELFF
CDR3nt: TGTGCCAGCAGACAGGGGACGAACACCGGGGAGCTGTTTTTT

v_gene: TRBV12-3/TRBV12-4
j_gene: TRBJ2-5
d_gene: TRBD2
abundance: .
CDR3aa: CASNYRGGETQYF
CDR3nt: TGTGCCAGCAACTACCGGGGGGGAGAGACCCAGTACTTC

v_gene: TRBV30
j_gene: TRBJ1-1
d_gene: .
abundance: few
CDR3aa: CAWSVGGGLGTEAFF
CDR3nt: TGTGCCTGGAGTGTCGGGGGAGGGTTAGGCACTGAAGCTTTCTTT

v_gene: TRBV27
j_gene: TRBJ1-5
d_gene: TRBD1
abundance: .
CDR3aa: CASSLSGGGFQPQHF
CDR3nt: TGTGCCAGCAGTTTATCAGGGGGCGGTTTTCAGCCCCAGCATTTT

v_gene: TRBV7-2
j_gene: TRBJ2-7
d_gene: .
abundance: .
CDR3aa: CASSLGLGRGYEQYF
CDR3nt: TGTGCCAGCAGCTTAGGGCTTGGCAGGGGCTACGAGCAGTACTTC

v_gene: TRBV4-3
j_gene: TRBJ1-3
d_gene: .
abundance: .
CDR3aa: CASSQDRVGNTIYF
CDR3nt: TGCGCCAGCAGCCAAGACAGGGTTGGAAACACCATATATTTT

v_gene: TRBV6-5
j_gene: TRBJ2-7
d_gene: .
abundance: once
CDR3aa: CASSTSYEQYF
CDR3nt: TGTGCCAGCAGTACCAGCTACGAGCAGTACTTC

v_gene: TRBV24-1
j_gene: TRBJ2-5
d_gene: .
abundance: .
CDR3aa: CATSTLETQYF
CDR3nt: TGTGCCACCAGTACATTAGAGACCCAGTACTTC

v_gene: TRBV19
j_gene: TRBJ2-6
d_gene: .
abundance: .
CDR3aa: CASSIQVFRSGANVLTF
CDR3nt: TGTGCCAGTAGTATCCAGGTGTTTCGCTCTGGGGCCAACGTCCTGACTTTC

v_gene: TRBV7-6
j_gene: TRBJ2-1
d_gene: TRBD2
abundance: .
CDR3aa: CASSSSGTGEQFF
CDR3nt: TGTGCCAGCAGCTCAAGCGGGACCGGTGAGCAGTTCTTC

v_gene: TRBV21-1
j_gene: TRBJ2-2
d_gene: .
abundance: .
CDR3aa: CASSKGGTGELFF
CDR3nt: TGTGCCAGCAGCAAAGGAGGGACCGGGGAGCTGTTTTTT

v_gene: TRBV7-3
j_gene: TRBJ2-5
d_gene: .
abundance: .
CDR3aa: CASSSTPSEKTQYF
CDR3nt: TGTGCCAGCAGCTCAACCCCTAGCGAGAAGACCCAGTACTTC

v_gene: TRBV12-3/TRBV12-4
j_gene: TRBJ2-7
d_gene: .
abundance: once
CDR3aa: CASSLGRNYEQYF
CDR3nt: TGTGCCAGCAGTTTGGGCAGGAACTACGAGCAGTACTTC

v_gene: TRBV19
j_gene: TRBJ1-2
d_gene: TRBD1
abundance: few
CDR3aa: CASSIDPGGYGYTF
CDR3nt: TGTGCCAGTAGTATAGATCCAGGGGGCTATGGCTACACCTTC

v_gene: TRBV7-3
j_gene: TRBJ2-3
d_gene: .
abundance: .
CDR3aa: CASSLGGGPDTQYF
CDR3nt: TGTGCCAGCAGCTTAGGCGGGGGCCCAGATACGCAGTATTTT